The 28 T cell receptor beta chains below all came from one sample that was sequenced in a study of multiple sclerosis patients with progressive multifocal leukoencephalopathy. Profiled with immunoSEQ multiplex PCR; TCRdb holds only in-frame clones, not every one. This repertoire shows 30,000 or so clones, around 90% found once; its top ten account for 1.3%. This sample's time point: less than 15 months of natalizumab therapy. Specimen: PBMCs, collected from a patient treated with natalizumab. These TCRs come from a human donor with multiple sclerosis.

The V call is TRBV7-9, the J call TRBJ1-2; 10 nucleotides line up with TRBD1. The CDR3 has 14 amino acids. The junction had 0 bases not matched to a gene; V was cut back by 3 bases and J by 2 bases. Germline V CDR1 and CDR2: SEHNR, FQNEAQ (reference sequence). The CDR3 loop is CASSLGQGNYGYTF. The CDR3, as DNA: TGTGCCAGCAGCTTGGGACAGGGGAACTATGGCTACACCTTC.

J is TRBJ2-3 and V is TRBV7-3; TRBD2 aligns across 7 bases. Losses at the gene ends were 2 bases for V and 0 bases for J; bases not matched to a gene: 2. Per the germline V gene, CDR1 is SGHTA and CDR2 is FQGTGA. This CDR3 is 15 amino acids long. CDR3 protein: CASSLAGESTDTQYF. The CDR3 DNA sequence: TGTGCCAGCAGCTTAGCGGGGGAGAGCACAGATACGCAGTATTTT.

The J gene is TRBJ1-2, the V gene TRBV5-1; D not resolved. V lost 3 bases to trimming and J lost 10 bases, with 22 bases between them. Germline CDR1 SGHRS, CDR2 YFSETQ. This CDR3 is built from 15 residues. In DNA, the CDR3 is TGCGCCAGCAGCTCCCTTGGGGTAAATCGCGGAAACTACACCTTC. As protein: CASSSLGVNRGNYTF.

This clone is a singleton in its sample. The chain combines TRBV9 with TRBJ2-5; D unresolved. V dropped 4 bases and J dropped 4 bases, with 11 bases sitting between them. Germline V gene data show CDR1 as SGDLS and CDR2 as YYNGEE. This CDR3 has 13 residues. The chain's CDR3 is CASSPPIGETQYF. DNA of the CDR3: TGTGCCAGCAGCCCCCCCATCGGAGAGACCCAGTACTTC.

This clone has only one observation. This chain links TRBV30 with TRBJ2-7; 10 bases match TRBD1. Germline-derived CDR1 and CDR2 are GTSNPN and SVGIG (reference sequence). V lost 3 bases to trimming and J lost 7 bases; unmatched junction nucleotides: 12. CDR3 length: 15 amino acids. This CDR3 is CAWSGTGQGKLEQYF. The CDR3, as DNA: TGTGCCTGGAGCGGTACGGGACAGGGGAAGCTGGAGCAGTACTTC. Based on the CDR3 plus reference TRBV30 and TRBJ2-7, the full variable domain is SQTIHQWPATLVQPVGSPLSLECTVEGTSNPNLYWYRQAAGRGLQLLFYSVGIGQISSEVPQNLSASRPQDRQFILSSKKLLLSDSGFYLCAWSGTGQGKLEQYFGPGTRLTVT.

The chain couples TRBV7-2 to TRBJ2-3; TRBD1 is a possible D gene (6 bases). The V gene's germline CDR1 is SGHTA and CDR2 FQGNSA. The V end was cut by 2 bases, the J end by 0 bases, with 9 bases between. This CDR3 has 15 amino acids. The DNA for the CDR3 is TGTGCCAGCAGCTTACAGGGGATTAGCACAGATACGCAGTATTTT. Residues: CASSLQGISTDTQYF.

The gene calls are TRBV11-2 and TRBJ1-1, with 11 bases fitting TRBD1. Germline V gene data show CDR1 as SGHAT and CDR2 as FQNNGV. The J segment lost 4 bases and the V segment lost 5 bases, leaving 3 bases of the junction unmatched. The CDR3 loop spans 14 amino acids. This CDR3 is CASSIGTGGTEAFF. The DNA for the CDR3 is TGTGCCAGCAGCATCGGGACAGGGGGCACTGAAGCTTTCTTT.

To note about this clone: Germline and junction disagree at one end, which may indicate a read error. The sample holds other DNA sequences that translate to the same CDR3. The V gene is TRBV6-6, the J gene TRBJ1-4, with TRBD1 as a possible D gene (5 bases). The CDR3 contains 14 residues. Germline V gene lookup returns CDR1 MNHNY and CDR2 SVGAGI (reference sequence). The CDR3 loop reads CASSLGQRNEKLFF. Here the CDR3 DNA reads TGTGCCAGCAGTTTGGGGCAGCGTAATGAAAAACTGTTTTTC.

V gene TRBV5-6 combines with J gene TRBJ2-5; D unclear. Gene TRBJ2-7 matches the end of the DNA better, so the J call may be wrong. The CDR3 has 14 amino acids. Germline V lookup: CDR1 SGHDT, CDR2 YYEEEE. The CDR3 region has the DNA TGTGCCAGCAGCTTAAGCTGGTCTTCCTACGAGCAGTACTTC. The encoded protein is CASSLSWSSYEQYF.

The chain couples TRBV6-6 to TRBJ2-5; 9 bases agree with TRBD1. The DNA matches TRBJ2-7 better at its end, which makes the J call doubtful. Germline values: CDR1 MNHNY, CDR2 SVGAGI (reference sequence). The CDR3 is 14 residues long. Written as DNA, the CDR3 is TGTGCCAGCAGTTACTCGACAGGGGGCTACGAGCAGTACTTC. Its protein product is CASSYSTGGYEQYF.

The V gene is TRBV5-4, the J gene TRBJ2-7; D gene uncertain. Trimming removed 3 bases from V and 3 bases from J, with 4 bases in between. CDR3 length: 11 residues. Germline CDR1 reads SGHNT; CDR2 reads YYREEE (reference sequence). The CDR3 protein is CASSSNYEQYF. The CDR3 bases are TGTGCCAGCAGCTCCAACTACGAGCAGTACTTC.

This sequence joins TRBV7-9 and TRBJ1-1, with unresolved D. Trimming shortened V by 4 bases and J by 5 bases, and 23 bases separated the two germline ends. The CDR3 loop spans 17 amino acids. Germline V gene lookup returns CDR1 SEHNR and CDR2 FQNEAQ (reference sequence). CDR3 sequence (DNA): TGTGCCAGCAGCTCAATAGGGCTCAGTGGGGATCTAACTGAAGCTTTCTTT. This sequence encodes CASSSIGLSGDLTEAFF.

The chain links TRBV6-5 to TRBJ1-5; D not resolved. The CDR3 consists of 14 residues. The ends were cut back, 6 bases at V and 0 bases at J, with 9 bases in the middle. The germline V gene encodes CDR1 MNHEY and CDR2 SVGAGI. The CDR3 sequence: CASSRRYSNQPQHF. DNA for the CDR3: TGTGCCAGCAGCCGCAGATATAGCAATCAGCCCCAGCATTTT.

This sequence joins TRBV5-1 and TRBJ1-2, with D perhaps matching TRBD1 (5 bases). There are 12 residues in the CDR3. Germline CDR1 and CDR2: SGHRS and YFSETQ. Trimming removed 4 bases from V and 8 bases from J, with 12 bases in between. This CDR3 is CASSRDLSGYTF. Here the CDR3 DNA reads TGCGCCAGCAGCCGGGACTTATCCGGCTACACCTTC.

This clone occurred once. The chain has TRBV7-9 and TRBJ2-2; possible D gene TRBD2, 5 bases. Germline-derived CDR1 and CDR2 are SEHNR and FQNEAQ (reference sequence). The V gene lost 5 bases and the J gene lost 1 base, with 11 bases spanning the gap. The CDR3 has 15 amino acids. This chain's CDR3 is CASSGLAGNTGELFF. The CDR3 DNA is TGTGCCAGCAGCGGGCTAGCTGGGAACACCGGGGAGCTGTTTTTT.

The rearrangement links TRBV28 to TRBJ2-7, with D possibly being TRBD1 (7 bases). This CDR3 is 15 amino acids long. The V gene's germline CDR1 is MDHEN and CDR2 SYDVKM. The V gene lost 6 bases and the J gene lost 2 bases, with 17 bases spanning the gap. CDR3 in DNA: TGTGCCAGCAGCCGCGGGACAGAGATAACCTACGAGCAGTACTTC. Residues: CASSRGTEITYEQYF.

The chain is built from TRBV27 and TRBJ1-6; 7 bases map to TRBD1. This CDR3 spans 17 amino acids. The germline CDR1 and CDR2 sequences are MNHEY and SMNVEV (reference sequence). V dropped 4 bases and J dropped 1; count of bases not matched to a gene: 7. CDR3 coding DNA: TGTGCCAGCAGTTCCACAGGGGAGGAATCCTATAATTCACCCCTCCACTTT. Residues: CASSSTGEESYNSPLHF.

This sequence joins TRBV10-2 and TRBJ2-5; 9 bases are shared with TRBD1. Germline V lookup: CDR1 WSHSY, CDR2 SAAADI. CDR3 length equals 12 residues. After removal of 9 bases from V and 5 bases from J, the junction contained 4 bases not matched to a gene. CDR3 DNA sequence: TGCGCCAGTGAGACAGGGGGGGAGACCCAGTACTTC. This encodes CASETGGETQYF.

The rearrangement links TRBV5-4 to TRBJ2-5; no definite D call. This CDR3 contains 14 residues. CDR1 is SGHNT, CDR2 YYREEE, per germline (reference sequence). Between the trimmed V and J ends, which lost 4 bases and 5 bases, there was a span of 15 bases. CDR3 DNA sequence: TGTGCCAGCAGCACTTGGTCGGGTTTCGAGACCCAGTACTTC. Its protein product is CASSTWSGFETQYF. The full variable domain, its missing parts supplied by reference TRBV5-4 and TRBJ2-5, is ETGVTQSPTHLIKTRGQQVTLRCSSQSGHNTVSWYQQALGQGPQFIFQYYREEENGRGNFPPRFSGLQFPNYSSELNVNALELDDSALYLCASSTWSGFETQYFGPGTRLLVL.

The CDR3 sequence is CASRALSGELFF. The CDR3 bases are TGTGCCAGCAGGGCACTATCCGGGGAGCTGTTTTTT. V gene TRBV6-5 combines with J gene TRBJ2-2; D unresolved. This CDR3 has 12 residues. Trimming took off 6 bases at V and 6 bases at J, with 8 bases between the two ends. Germline CDR1 MNHEY, CDR2 SVGAGI.

The chain couples TRBV10-2 to TRBJ1-2; unclear D gene. The CDR3 length is 13 residues. CDR1 WSHSY and CDR2 SAAADI come from the germline V gene. Deletions cut 2 bases from V and 5 bases from J, with 9 bases between. The DNA of the CDR3 is TGCGCCAGCAGTGAGAGGGATGGGTATGGCTACACCTTC. Amino acids: CASSERDGYGYTF.

The CDR3 reads CASSLTGRITEAFF. The CDR3 DNA sequence: TGTGCCAGCAGTTTAACCGGGAGAATCACTGAAGCTTTCTTT. V and J are TRBV27 and TRBJ1-1, with D unresolved. The germline gives CDR1 MNHEY, CDR2 SMNVEV (reference sequence). The CDR3 covers 14 residues. V was pared by 2 bases and J by 4 bases, with 11 bases between.

V gene TRBV27 combines with J gene TRBJ2-3; D uncertain. From germline, CDR1 is MNHEY and CDR2 SMNVEV (reference sequence). The CDR3 spans 14 residues. V was cut by 1 base and J by 1 base, with 6 bases left in between. The DNA of the CDR3 is TGTGCCAGCAGTTTATTCACAGGCACAGATACGCAGTATTTT. Its translation: CASSLFTGTDTQYF.

This chain connects TRBV28 to TRBJ1-4, with 9 bases that match TRBD1. CDR3 length: 16 residues. Germline V CDR1 and CDR2: MDHEN, SYDVKM. Trimming removed 1 base from V and 5 bases from J; junction bases left unmatched: 5. The DNA for the CDR3 is TGTGCCAGCAGTTTATTACCGGGACAGGGAAATGAAAAACTGTTTTTT. Amino acids: CASSLLPGQGNEKLFF.

The genes are TRBV7-2 and TRBJ2-2; D unresolved. V lost 2 bases and J lost 2, with 12 bases in between. CDR1 and CDR2 (germline): SGHTA, FQGNSA. The CDR3 has 16 amino acids. CDR3 nucleotides: TGTGCCAGCAGCTTATACCCCTCTTCAAACACCGGGGAGCTGTTTTTT. It specifies CASSLYPSSNTGELFF. The full variable domain, in which reference TRBV7-2 and TRBJ2-2 provide the parts outside the CDR3, is GAGVSQSPSNKVTEKGKDVELRCDPISGHTALYWYRQSLGQGLEFLIYFQGNSAPDKSGLPSDRFSAERTGGSVSTLTIQRTQQEDSAVYLCASSLYPSSNTGELFFGEGSRLTVL.

The chain combines TRBV2 with TRBJ1-4; D uncertain. Germline CDR1 reads SNHLY; CDR2 reads FYNNEI. Between the trimmed V and J ends, which lost 5 bases and 7 bases, there was a span of 5 bases. The CDR3 totals 11 residues. The CDR3 DNA sequence: TGTGCCAGCAGTCGCCCTGAAAAACTGTTTTTT. As protein: CASSRPEKLFF.

The V call is TRBV19, the J call TRBJ1-2; D remains unclear. The CDR3 spans 15 residues. Deletions cut 6 bases from V and 2 bases from J, with 16 bases between. The germline V gene has CDR1 LNHDA and CDR2 SQIVND (reference sequence). CDR3 bases: TGTGCCAGTAGAAGTCAGACCGAGCCCAACTATGGCTACACCTTC. Translated, it gives CASRSQTEPNYGYTF. Based on the CDR3 plus reference TRBV19 and TRBJ1-2, the full variable domain is DGGITQSPKYLFRKEGQNVTLSCEQNLNHDAMYWYRQDPGQGLRLIYYSQIVNDFQKGDIAEGYSVSREKKESFPLTVTSAQKNPTAFYLCASRSQTEPNYGYTFGSGTRLTVV.

This clone showed up just once. At the DNA level, this CDR3 is encoded by other sequences in the same sample as well. This chain links TRBV7-2 with TRBJ1-1, with D perhaps matching TRBD1 (6 bases). Per germline, CDR1 SGHTA and CDR2 FQGNSA. The ends were cut back, 10 bases at V and 3 bases at J, with 18 bases in the middle. The CDR3 consists of 14 residues. The CDR3 DNA is TGTGCCACTAAACAGGGAAATGTCGACACTGAAGCTTTCTTT. It codes for CATKQGNVDTEAFF.